A single sample is the source of the 25 T cell receptor beta chains below, sequenced in a study of blood T cells in healthy people across ages (dated by TCRdb to the mid-2010s). The receptor library was made with 5' RACE. TCRdb records Illumina HiSeq 2500 as the sequencer. A second PCR of roughly 6 to 11 cycles was run with a J-beta primer mix and a sample-barcoded 5' primer. The public reads were reanalyzed by TCRdb: fastp trimming at Q25, MiXCR alignment, in-frame beta chains only. Rows merge per CDR3 protein into single entries with the most common DNA and genes. The sample table holds hundreds of thousands of distinct CDR3 sequences, of which around 24% were seen once. Jointly, the top ten make up 8.7% of the sample. A further study also used this sample, focusing on T cells of mothers and their children.

Specimen: blood. These TCRs come from a boy between 10 and 17 years old in good health.

As to this clonotype: A junction end diverges from the germline sequence, so it may reflect a read error. The chain carries TRBV9 and TRBJ2-4; TRBD2 aligns across 8 bases. This CDR3 is built from 12 residues. The germline gives CDR1 SGDLS, CDR2 YYNGEE. Here the CDR3 DNA reads TGTCCAAGCGGGAGAAAACCAAACATCCAGTACTTC. It yields the protein CPSGRKPNIQYF.

The DNA of the CDR3 is TGTGCCAGCTCGGTAAACAGGGCAGGCAATCAGCCCCAGCATTTT. Translating it yields CASSVNRAGNQPQHF. The chain is built from TRBV28 and TRBJ1-5, with D possibly matching TRBD1 (6 bases). Germline-derived CDR1 and CDR2 are MDHEN and SYDVKM. The CDR3 length is 15 residues. The ends were cut back, 8 bases at V and 2 bases at J, with 16 bases in the middle.

This clonotype was recorded once. The rearrangement joins TRBV7-2 to TRBJ2-3, with 8 bases matching TRBD2. Trimming took 6 bases from V and 2 from J; bases not matched to a gene: 4. The CDR3 spans 14 residues. Germline V gives CDR1 SGHTA, CDR2 FQGNSA. The CDR3 bases are TGTGCCAGCAGAGAAGCGGGGGACACAGATACGCAGTATTTT. Its protein is CASREAGDTDTQYF.

This chain links TRBV27 with TRBJ1-2; D call uncertain. CDR1 and CDR2 from the germline V gene are MNHEY and SMNVEV (reference sequence). The CDR3 covers 15 residues. The germline V and J ends were trimmed by 6 bases and 0 bases, with 14 bases remaining between them. Here the CDR3 DNA reads TGTGCCAGCAGGGACCTCTCCTGGGCTAACTATGGCTACACCTTC. This gives the protein CASRDLSWANYGYTF.

The chain carries TRBV5-1 and TRBJ2-2, with 7 bases identical to TRBD2. Germline V gene data show CDR1 as SGHRS and CDR2 as YFSETQ. The length of the CDR3 is 14 residues. The V and J ends lost 6 bases and 4 bases, in that order; junction bases with no gene match: 6. The CDR3: CASKPPGGTGELFF. Here the CDR3 DNA reads TGCGCCAGCAAGCCTCCGGGGGGCACCGGGGAGCTGTTTTTT. The whole variable domain, remainder taken from reference TRBV5-1 and TRBJ2-2, is KAGVTQTPRYLIKTRGQQVTLSCSPISGHRSVSWYQQTPGQGLQFLFEYFSETQRNKGNFPGRFSGRQFSNSRSEMNVSTLELGDSALYLCASKPPGGTGELFFGEGSRLTVL.

This clonotype was recorded at least ten times. This chain links TRBV7-9 with TRBJ2-7; the match to TRBD1 covers 7 bases. The CDR3 is 15 residues long. Germline V lookup: CDR1 SEHNR, CDR2 FQNEAQ (reference sequence). The J segment lost 0 bases and the V segment lost 5 bases, leaving 7 bases of the junction unmatched. CDR3: CASSLRGPSSYEQYF. DNA of the CDR3: TGTGCCAGCAGCCTGAGGGGGCCGAGCTCCTACGAGCAGTACTTC.

This clonotype was recorded a few times. The V gene is TRBV5-1, the J gene TRBJ2-2; D remains ambiguous. Trimming removed 0 bases from V and 6 bases from J, with 9 bases in between. Germline-derived CDR1 and CDR2 are SGHRS and YFSETQ. There are 14 residues in the CDR3. In nucleotides, the CDR3 is TGCGCCAGCAGCTTGGCCCCGGGTCCCGGGGAGCTGTTTTTT. Encoded protein: CASSLAPGPGELFF.

The table lists this clonotype with a few counts. This rearrangement joins TRBV20-1 to TRBJ2-1; 9 bases line up with TRBD2. The CDR3 loop spans 14 amino acids. V lost 3 bases, J lost 7 bases, and 7 bases stayed unmatched. Looked up from germline, CDR1 is DFQATT and CDR2 is SNEGSKA (reference sequence). CDR3 bases: TGCAGTGCTAGGGGCGGGAGGGGGGAAAATGAGCAGTTCTTC. Translated: CSARGGRGENEQFF.

This clonotype was seen more than once but under ten times. The chain links TRBV4-3 to TRBJ2-7; D not certain. The CDR3 spans 15 residues. Trimming removed 0 bases at V and 4 bases at J, with 13 bases between. Germline assignment: CDR1 LGHNA and CDR2 YSLEER. CDR3: CASSQEVGELYEQYF. The CDR3 DNA follows: TGCGCCAGCAGCCAAGAGGTTGGCGAACTTTACGAGCAGTACTTC.

The chain combines TRBV13 with TRBJ2-7; 7 bases match TRBD1. With V trimmed by 5 bases and J by 5 bases, 6 bases remained unmatched. Germline V gene lookup returns CDR1 PRHDT and CDR2 FYEKMQ (reference sequence). CDR3 length: 13 residues. The CDR3 coding sequence is TGTGCCAGCAGCCCCAGGGGGTTCCACGAGCAGTACTTC. Its protein is CASSPRGFHEQYF.

This clonotype was seen only a few times. One end of the junction varies from germline; a read error may be responsible. This chain connects TRBV14 to TRBJ1-4; D is unclear. This CDR3 region has 15 residues. Germline CDR1 SGHDN, CDR2 FVKESK. The DNA of the CDR3 is TGTGCCAGCAGCTCCATTCAGGCAACTAGTGAAAAACTGTTTTTT. Encoded protein: CASSSIQATSEKLFF.

V usage is TRBV4-1 and J usage is TRBJ2-3; D gene unclear. V was clipped by 0 bases and J by 3 bases, with 7 bases between them. The CDR3 spans 14 residues. The V gene's germline CDR1 is MGHRA and CDR2 YSYEKL. The CDR3 region has the DNA TGCGCCAGCAGCCAAGAGCATGAGACAGATACGCAGTATTTT. It codes for CASSQEHETDTQYF.

In the case of this clonotype: Possible read error: a much larger clone is one base away. J is TRBJ2-5 and V is TRBV5-6; D call uncertain. The CDR3 is made up of 15 amino acids. V was trimmed by 3 bases and J by 2 bases, leaving 14 bases between them. CDR1 is SGHDT and CDR2 is YYEEEE in the germline V gene. The CDR3 spells CASSSGITVQETQYF. In DNA, the CDR3 is TGTGCCAGCAGCTCGGGTATTACTGTACAAGAGACCCAGTACTTC. Full variable domain (missing parts from reference TRBV5-6 and TRBJ2-5): DAGVTQSPTHLIKTRGQQVTLRCSPKSGHDTVSWYQQALGQGPQFIFQYYEEEERQRGNFPDRFSGHQFPNYSSELNVNALLLGDSALYLCASSSGITVQETQYFGPGTRLLVL.

This clonotype appeared a few times. The chain joins TRBV20-1 to TRBJ2-7; perhaps TRBD2 as D (5 bases). The germline V gene encodes CDR1 DFQATT and CDR2 SNEGSKA (reference sequence). This CDR3 contains 13 residues. Trimming took off 3 bases at V and 2 bases at J, with 11 bases between the two ends. Here the CDR3 reads CSASEGLTYEQYF. DNA for the CDR3: TGCAGTGCTAGTGAGGGTCTCACCTACGAGCAGTACTTC.

The table lists this clonotype with many counts. The rearrangement links TRBV6-5 to TRBJ2-4; 9 bases agree with TRBD2. The CDR3 is 16 residues long. The V and J ends lost 2 bases and 3 bases, in that order; junction bases with no gene match: 5. Per germline, CDR1 MNHEY and CDR2 SVGAGI. The CDR3 sequence is CASSYDGTSNKNIQYF. The CDR3 nucleotides read TGTGCCAGCAGTTACGACGGGACTAGCAACAAAAACATTCAGTACTTC.

On this clonotype itself: One junction end disagrees with the germline gene, perhaps due to a read error. The V and J genes are TRBV3-1 and TRBJ2-3; 9 nucleotides line up with TRBD2. The length of the CDR3 is 16 residues. The germline CDR1 and CDR2 sequences are LGHDT and YNNKEL (reference sequence). This CDR3 reads CAGSLGLAEVTDTQYF. The CDR3, as DNA: TGTGCCGGCAGCCTGGGACTAGCAGAAGTCACAGATACGCAGTATTTT.

This clonotype came up a few times. The J gene is TRBJ1-5, the V gene TRBV6-2 or TRBV6-3, with TRBD1 as a possible D gene (6 bases). The ends were cut back, 2 bases at V and 7 bases at J, with 12 bases in the middle. Germline values: CDR1 MNHEY, CDR2 SVGEGT. The CDR3 has 14 residues. DNA for the CDR3: TGTGCCAGCAGTTACGGGCAGGGGTGGCAGCCCCAGCATTTT. This sequence encodes CASSYGQGWQPQHF.

This clonotype was seen a few times. The junction differs from germline at one of its ends, possibly a read error. The genes are TRBV9 and TRBJ1-3; TRBD1 is a possible D gene (6 bases). The CDR3 extends over 14 amino acids. The V gene's germline CDR1 is SGDLS and CDR2 YYNGEE. CDR3 residues: CASSVGGLGNTIYF. CDR3 DNA: TGTGCCAGCAGTGTAGGGGGGCTGGGAAACACCATATATTTT.

The rearrangement joins TRBV5-1 to TRBJ1-1; 7 bases agree with TRBD1. CDR3 length equals 15 residues. V dropped 4 bases and J dropped 3; count of bases not matched to a gene: 9. Looked up from germline, CDR1 is SGHRS and CDR2 is YFSETQ. The CDR3 bases are TGCGCCAGCAGCGGAGGAGGGACAGAAGACACTGAAGCTTTCTTT. This sequence encodes CASSGGGTEDTEAFF.

The chain joins TRBV9 to TRBJ2-5, with 9 nucleotides matching TRBD1. The DNA end is a closer match to TRBJ2-7, so the J assignment may be wrong. Germline V gene data show CDR1 as SGDLS and CDR2 as YYNGEE. CDR3 length: 15 residues. CDR3 loop: CASSVARDRASEQYF. CDR3 in DNA: TGTGCCAGCAGCGTCGCAAGGGACAGGGCGTCCGAGCAGTACTTC.

This clonotype was observed a few times. The chain has TRBV5-1 and TRBJ1-4, with D maybe TRBD1 (6 bases). CDR3 size: 17 residues. V lost 0 bases and J 6 bases, leaving 18 bases between the germline ends. Germline V gene lookup returns CDR1 SGHRS and CDR2 YFSETQ. The DNA for the CDR3 is TGCGCCAGCAGCTTGGGGGGGCCCAAATCCGGGCATGAAAAACTGTTTTTT. Translated, it gives CASSLGGPKSGHEKLFF.

This clonotype occurred a few times. The CDR3 sequence is CASSTVIAGENTGELFF. Here the CDR3 DNA reads TGTGCCAGCAGTACCGTAATAGCGGGAGAGAACACCGGGGAGCTGTTTTTT. The chain is built from TRBV28 and TRBJ2-2; 9 bases match TRBD2. This CDR3 spans 17 amino acids. After removal of 5 bases from V and 1 base from J, the junction contained 8 bases not matched to a gene. Germline values: CDR1 MDHEN, CDR2 SYDVKM.

This chain connects TRBV12-3 or TRBV12-4 to TRBJ2-5; 8 bases agree with TRBD1. The J call may be mistaken, given a closer DNA end match to TRBJ2-7. The CDR3 loop spans 14 amino acids. CDR3 DNA sequence: TGTGCCAGCAGTCCCGGGACAGGTAATAGCGAGCAGTACTTC. It is translated as CASSPGTGNSEQYF.

The chain is built from TRBV6-2 or TRBV6-3 and TRBJ1-2, with D tentatively TRBD1 (5 bases). This CDR3 has 13 residues. Germline loops: CDR1 MNHEY, CDR2 SVGEGT. Trimming stripped 7 bases from V and 6 bases from J, with 15 bases between. Written as DNA, the CDR3 is TGTGCCAGCAAAGGGTGGACAATCCATGGCTACACCTTC. Its protein product is CASKGWTIHGYTF.

This clonotype was seen a handful of times. The J gene is TRBJ2-1, the V gene TRBV12-3 or TRBV12-4; 7 bases map to TRBD2. The J call is doubtful: the DNA matches TRBJ2-7 better. This CDR3 is built from 15 residues. DNA of the CDR3: TGTGCCAGCAGTTTATTGGGGCGGGGGACCCACGAGCAGTACTTC. Translated, it gives CASSLLGRGTHEQYF.